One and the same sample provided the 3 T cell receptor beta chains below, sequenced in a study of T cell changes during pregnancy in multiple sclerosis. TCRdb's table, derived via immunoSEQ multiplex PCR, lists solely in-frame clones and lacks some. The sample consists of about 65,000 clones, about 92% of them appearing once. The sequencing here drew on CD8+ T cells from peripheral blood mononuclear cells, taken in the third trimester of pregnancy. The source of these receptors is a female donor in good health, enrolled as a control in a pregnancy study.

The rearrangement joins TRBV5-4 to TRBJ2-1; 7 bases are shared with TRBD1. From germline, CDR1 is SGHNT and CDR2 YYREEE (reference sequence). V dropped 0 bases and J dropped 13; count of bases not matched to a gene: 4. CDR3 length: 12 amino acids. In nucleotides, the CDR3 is TGTGCCAGCAGCTTGGAAGGGGGCCCTCAGTTCTTC. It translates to CASSLEGGPQFF.

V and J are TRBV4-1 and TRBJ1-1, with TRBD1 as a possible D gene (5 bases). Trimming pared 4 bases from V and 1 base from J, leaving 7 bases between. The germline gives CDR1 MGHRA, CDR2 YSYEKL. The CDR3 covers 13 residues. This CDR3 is CASSPGQNTEAFF. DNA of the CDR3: TGCGCCAGCAGCCCCGGACAGAACACTGAAGCTTTCTTT.

DNA for the CDR3: TGTGCCAGCACCGCCGGGTTTACCTATAATTCACCCCTCCACTTT. It codes for CASTAGFTYNSPLHF. The chain employs TRBV27 and TRBJ1-6, with D hard to call. Germline V gene sequence: CDR1 MNHEY, CDR2 SMNVEV (reference sequence). The CDR3 contains 15 residues. V was trimmed by 7 bases and J by 2 bases, leaving 12 bases between them.